The rows below give T cell receptor beta chains drawn from one sample of a study of Ad26.COV2.S vaccination and SARS-CoV-2 variants. Profiling relied on immunoSEQ multiplex PCR, and the TCRdb table lists in-frame clones only, not all of them. This sample has about 480,000 clones, with about 83% found just once. The specimen was peripheral blood, collected in a trial of Ad26.COV2.S vaccine versus placebo. The receptors were gathered from a person between 18 and 59 years old who received the Ad26.COV2.S COVID-19 vaccine or a placebo. Both conserved end residues are part of each CDR3.

v_call	cdr3_aa
TRBV6-2/TRBV6-3	CASSLLRGYYEQYF
TRBV19	CASRPTFDRGAYGYTF
TRBV4-3	CASSQAEWNSSNQPQHF
TRBV18	CASSVPGAGPPEAFF
TRBV28	CASSLDRGTDTQYF
TRBV6-6	CASSQARGTEAFF
TRBV7-2	CASSLARGTEAFF
TRBV27	CASGQGINEQYF
TRBV29-1	CSAGTGARRSAFF
TRBV19	CASSNPAAGIRNVNQPQHF
TRBV7-7	CASSAVSLNTGELFF
TRBV28	CASSELDRGDVNYGYTF
TRBV28	CASSPGGPQETQYF
TRBV9	CASSVAGLNQPQHF
TRBV24-1	CATSEGRWFDEQFF
TRBV7-3	CASSLSQGRGETQYF
TRBV7-2	CASSQGGSTGELFF
TRBV19	CASSISGQLAKNIQYF
TRBV5-4	CASSPEPGGGGNEAFF
TRBV7-3	CASKASGNNEQFF
TRBV27	CASSSDRLADNTDTQYF
TRBV27	CASRGYNEQFF
TRBV9	CASSPFSTGTQDGYTF
TRBV29-1	CSVTGQGAIEQFF
TRBV7-9	CASSLVHGQLRPYEQYF
TRBV7-8	CASGGALEDGYTF
TRBV3-1/TRBV3-2	CASSHGPGNTIYF
TRBV28	CASSLILEKLFF
TRBV5-1	CASSSRGGSTDTQYF
TRBV11-1	CASSQGLYETQYF
TRBV27	CASSSRGHNEKLFF
TRBV7-8	CASSRTPNEQFF
TRBV7-9	CASSLSAGRYGYTF
TRBV4-3	CASSQDRQINYEQYF
TRBV9	CASSETEGFSPLHF
TRBV7-2	CASSQGTSVTGELFF
TRBV6-2/TRBV6-3	CASSRTREGPYGYTF
TRBV5-4	CASSFSVMNTEAFF
TRBV3-1/TRBV3-2	CASSQVVAGGTDTQYF
TRBV5-5	CASSLVVGDSQPQHF
TRBV19	CASSIGSGNSDTQYF
TRBV19	CASTNFVGTGGNQPQHF
TRBV18	CASSPGEREQPQHF
TRBV18	CASSPSSTVGNTIYF
TRBV5-1	CASSPRQGMNTEAFF
TRBV18	CASSPQGETQYF
TRBV13	CASSSGQGRTGELFF
TRBV6-1	CATTRFQTSGNTIYF
TRBV7-9	CASSQWGQGETKNIQYF
TRBV5-1	CASSLSRGANTGELFF
TRBV24-1	CATSHPWGRVNEQFF
TRBV29-1	CSVEDRGGQPQHF
TRBV30	CAWSIARGIQYF
TRBV24-1	CATSAGRGGNIQYF
TRBV28	CASSNGRGHTDTQYF
TRBV5-6	CASRGGPSYNEQFF
TRBV6-1	CASSEGWLAGNNEQFF
TRBV5-1	CASSDPPSGRGYTF